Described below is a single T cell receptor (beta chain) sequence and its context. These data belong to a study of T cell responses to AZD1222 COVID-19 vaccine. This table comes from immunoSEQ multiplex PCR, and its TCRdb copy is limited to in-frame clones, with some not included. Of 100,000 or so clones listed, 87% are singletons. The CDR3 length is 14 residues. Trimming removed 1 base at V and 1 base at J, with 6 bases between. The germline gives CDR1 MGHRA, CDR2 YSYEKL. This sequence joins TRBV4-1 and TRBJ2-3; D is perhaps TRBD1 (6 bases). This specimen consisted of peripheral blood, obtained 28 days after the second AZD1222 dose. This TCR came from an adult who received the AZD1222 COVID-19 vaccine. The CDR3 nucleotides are TGCGCCAGCAGCCAAGCAGGGGGCACAGATACGCAGTATTTT. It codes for CASSQAGGTDTQYF.